The next 19 T cell receptor beta chains were all read from a single sample in a study of human T cells and chemical hapten exposure. Time point described: patch test 1, 2 weeks after DPC sensitization. Treatment specified: therapeutic diphenylcyclopropenone sensitization with weekly scalp DPC. One entry per CDR3 protein, called by TCRdb with MiXCR from the RACE reads. The table includes 300,000 to 400,000 distinct CDR3 sequences, approximately 6.3% detected once. This specimen consisted of whole blood, obtained in connection with sensitization to the hapten diphenylcyclopropenone (DPC). These receptors all stem from a woman between 18 and 29 years old with alopecia areata. Some clones in this sample may be carry-over from other donors' samples.

The gene calls are TRBV6-2 or TRBV6-3 and TRBJ1-6, with TRBD1 as a possible D gene (6 bases). Germline CDR1 is MNHEY and CDR2 is SVGEGT. The CDR3 extends over 15 amino acids. Deletions cut 2 bases from V and 9 bases from J, with 14 bases between. CDR3 nucleotides: TGTGCCAGCAGTTACGGCCAAGGGGGTATTTCACCCCTCCACTTT. This sequence encodes CASSYGQGGISPLHF.

The J gene is TRBJ1-5, the V gene TRBV18; D unclear. V gave up 4 bases and J gave up 4 bases, with 11 bases separating them. This CDR3 spans 14 amino acids. The germline gives CDR1 KGHSH, CDR2 LQKENI. This CDR3 reads CASSRGNLNQPQHF. In nucleotides, the CDR3 is TGTGCCAGCTCACGAGGGAACCTAAATCAGCCCCAGCATTTT.

At least ten counts were recorded for this clonotype. The CDR3, as DNA: TGTGCCAGCAGCTTGGCAGGGTCTGGGGCCAACGTCCTGACTTTC. This codes for CASSLAGSGANVLTF. The rearrangement links TRBV5-5 to TRBJ2-6; the D gene is possibly TRBD1 (5 bases). Germline-derived CDR1 and CDR2 are SGHKS and YYEKEE (reference sequence). The CDR3 is 15 amino acids. With 0 bases removed from V and 1 base from J, the gap between germline ends came to 5 bases.

This clonotype was seen a few times. V and J are TRBV12-3 or TRBV12-4 and TRBJ2-1; TRBD1 matches 11 bases. J was trimmed by 4 bases and V by 3 bases; bases with no gene match: 5. This CDR3 comprises 16 residues. The CDR3 spells CASSLGGDRGYNEQFF. CDR3 DNA: TGTGCCAGCAGTTTGGGAGGGGACAGGGGGTACAATGAGCAGTTCTTC.

This clonotype was counted at least ten times. The rearrangement joins TRBV5-1 to TRBJ1-1, with unresolved D. The CDR3 spans 13 residues. V was shortened by 4 bases and J by 3 bases, with 10 bases between the two germline ends. Germline lookup yields CDR1 SGHRS and CDR2 YFSETQ. This chain's CDR3 is CASSATADTEAFF. The DNA for the CDR3 is TGCGCCAGCAGCGCTACAGCGGACACTGAAGCTTTCTTT.

This clonotype was detected only a few times. This chain links TRBV18 with TRBJ1-5, with a weak D call TRBD1 (5 bases). CDR1 and CDR2 from the germline V gene are KGHSH and LQKENI. CDR3 size: 15 residues. V was trimmed by 2 bases and J by 3 bases, leaving 11 bases between them. DNA for the CDR3: TGTGCCAGCTCACCAGGGACGGGGAACAATCAGCCCCAGCATTTT. Translation gives CASSPGTGNNQPQHF.

J is TRBJ1-6 and V is TRBV20-1, with a possible D match to TRBD1 (6 bases). CDR3 length: 16 amino acids. In germline, CDR1 is DFQATT, CDR2 SNEGSKA (reference sequence). The ends were cut back, 3 bases at V and 0 bases at J, with 12 bases in the middle. The CDR3 reads CSASFQGSSYNSPLHF. CDR3 sequence (DNA): TGCAGTGCTAGTTTTCAGGGGAGCTCCTATAATTCACCCCTCCACTTT.

As for this clonotype: At one of its ends the junction is not consistent with the germline gene, which may arise from a read error. V is TRBV4-2 and J is TRBJ1-2; D not certain. Germline CDR1 reads LGHNA; CDR2 reads YNFKEQ. The CDR3 runs 14 residues. This CDR3 reads CASSQEARNYGCTF. The CDR3 DNA sequence: TGTGCCAGCAGCCAAGAGGCCAGGAACTATGGCTGCACCTTC.

V usage is TRBV21-1 and J usage is TRBJ2-6. TRBV21-1 is shown as a pseudogene. The CDR3 contains 16 residues. CDR3 region: CASSKSRLGGANVLTF. CDR3 sequence (DNA): TGTGCCAGCAGCAAATCTCGGTTAGGTGGGGCCAACGTCCTGACTTTC.

This clonotype was seen a few times. The chain carries TRBV29-1 and TRBJ1-2, with D unclear. There are 14 residues in the CDR3. Germline V gene lookup returns CDR1 SQVTM and CDR2 ANQGSEA. Deletions cut 5 bases from V and 6 bases from J, with 19 bases between. Written as DNA, the CDR3 is TGCAGCGTTCTTTTGAGTGCGGGGTTGCATGGCTACACCTTC. This encodes CSVLLSAGLHGYTF.

The chain uses TRBV6-5 and TRBJ1-5, with a possible D match to TRBD1 (6 bases). Germline assignment: CDR1 MNHEY and CDR2 SVGAGI. Trimming took off 2 bases at V and 5 bases at J, with 10 bases between the two ends. This CDR3 spans 14 amino acids. In DNA, the CDR3 is TGTGCCAGCAGTTACAGGCAGGGGCATCAGCCCCAGCATTTT. It translates to CASSYRQGHQPQHF.

Ten or more counts support this clonotype. The CDR3 nucleotides are TGTGCCAGCAGTTTTATAAAGGGGGCAGGCCGGAACACCGGGGAGCTGTTTTTT. Translation: CASSFIKGAGRNTGELFF. J is TRBJ2-2 and V is TRBV6-5; 7 bases fit TRBD1. CDR1 is MNHEY and CDR2 is SVGAGI in the germline V gene. V gave up 4 bases and J gave up 1 base; unmatched junction bases: 12. CDR3 length: 18 amino acids.

This clonotype was seen at least ten times. The CDR3 loop is CASSLPTSSDRAIMNTEAFF. CDR3 bases: TGTGCCAGCAGCTTACCGACCTCATCGGACAGGGCAATAATGAACACTGAAGCTTTCTTT. This chain joins TRBV11-2 and TRBJ1-1, with TRBD1 identical over 8 bases. CDR1 and CDR2 from the germline V gene are SGHAT and FQNNGV. The CDR3 runs 20 residues. Germline trimming cut 2 bases from V and 0 bases from J; bases unmatched to any gene: 17. The whole variable domain, remainder taken from reference TRBV11-2 and TRBJ1-1, is EAGVAQSPRYKIIEKRQSVAFWCNPISGHATLYWYQQILGQGPKLLIQFQNNGVVDDSQLPKDRFSAERLKGVDSTLKIQPAKLEDSAVYLCASSLPTSSDRAIMNTEAFFGQGTRLTVV.

This clonotype was detected only a few times. V is TRBV27 and J is TRBJ1-4; 9 bases are a match to TRBD1. The V segment lost 3 bases and the J segment 2 bases; nucleotides outside the gene matches: 13. This CDR3 contains 19 residues. Germline V gives CDR1 MNHEY, CDR2 SMNVEV (reference sequence). The CDR3 sequence is CASSLFAGTGPGTNEKLFF. CDR3 bases: TGTGCCAGCAGTTTGTTCGCCGGGACAGGGCCGGGCACTAATGAAAAACTGTTTTTT.

A few counts support this clonotype. The rearrangement uses TRBV2 and TRBJ2-1; D might be TRBD1 or TRBD2, each matching 5 bases. This CDR3 has 16 amino acids. Germline V lookup: CDR1 SNHLY, CDR2 FYNNEI. Trimming took 4 bases from V and 0 from J, leaving 13 bases between them. The DNA for the CDR3 is TGTGCCAGCAGTGCTCGGGGCGTTAGCTCCTACAATGAGCAGTTCTTC. It translates to CASSARGVSSYNEQFF.

V usage is TRBV4-1 and J usage is TRBJ2-3; 14 bases fit TRBD2. The V gene's germline CDR1 is MGHRA and CDR2 YSYEKL. This CDR3 contains 17 residues. The ends lost 1 base at V and 3 bases at J; junction bases unmatched: 3. DNA of the CDR3: TGCGCCAGCAGCCAAGGACTAGCGGGGGGGCGGACAGATACGCAGTATTTT. This sequence encodes CASSQGLAGGRTDTQYF.

V is TRBV4-3 and J is TRBJ2-3; 10 bases fit TRBD2. J lost 2 bases, V lost 0 bases, and 5 bases had no gene match. There are 17 residues in the CDR3. Germline V gene data show CDR1 as LGHNA and CDR2 as YSLEER. CDR3 DNA: TGCGCCAGCAGCCAAGATCTAGCGGGGGCCGCCACAGATACGCAGTATTTT. This encodes CASSQDLAGAATDTQYF.

This clonotype has just a few counts. V usage is TRBV7-2 and J usage is TRBJ2-7; no clear D. V was cut by 5 bases and J by 2 bases, with 10 bases left in between. This CDR3 comprises 13 residues. CDR1 is SGHTA, CDR2 FQGNSA, per germline. CDR3 residues: CASSPAVAYEQYF. The CDR3 DNA follows: TGTGCCAGCAGCCCAGCCGTAGCCTACGAGCAGTACTTC.

J is TRBJ1-2 and V is TRBV9, with D tentatively TRBD1 (5 bases). Germline CDR1 SGDLS, CDR2 YYNGEE. CDR3 length equals 16 residues. Trimming took 4 bases from V and 7 from J, leaving 23 bases between them. The CDR3 here is CASSPDPTAGSAGYTF. CDR3 DNA sequence: TGTGCCAGCAGCCCCGACCCGACAGCGGGATCAGCTGGCTACACCTTC.